The T cell receptor beta chain under discussion was sequenced for a study of T cell repertoires and HLA-DP antigens. Study-wide findings and caveats: Antigen presentation used HeLa cells, with total CD4+ cells responding. Average cumulative frequency of previously undetected clones was approximately 34% against one allele and under 60% against the other.

The length of the CDR3 is 15 residues. V was clipped by 1 base and J by 0 bases, with 9 bases between them. Germline V CDR1 and CDR2: MDHEN, SYDVKM. This clone was picked up a small number of times. Its antigen is still unknown. Repertoires were generated with immunoSEQ multiplex PCR, while TCRdb's copy carries only in-frame clones and drops some. The table lists more than 90,000 clones, nearly 95% of them singletons. The clonotype was recovered from a woman aged 18-35 years in good health and CMV-seronegative. V and J are TRBV28 and TRBJ1-1; D is unresolved. The sequenced sample was CD4+ T cells from PBMCs. CDR3 sequence reads: CASSLYPALNTEAFF. In DNA, the CDR3 is TGTGCCAGCAGTTTATACCCAGCCTTGAACACTGAAGCTTTCTTT.